This TCR beta chain was recovered during a study of T cell responses to AZD1222 COVID-19 vaccine. Overall study findings and caveats: At baseline, just 5 or 6 AZD1222 recipients tested seropositive. Nearly half of spike-specific TCRs reportedly target variant regions that are unmutated in the B.1.351 and B.1.1.7 variants.

Libraries were prepared by immunoSEQ multiplex PCR; TCRdb keeps only in-frame clonotypes and omits some of them. The sample has 160,000 or so clones, more than 85% seen once. Trimming cost V 5 bases and J 8 bases, with 12 bases left between them. The length of the CDR3 is 12 residues. Germline values: CDR1 MDHEN, CDR2 SYDVKM. On this clone itself: The target antigen is unknown.

The rearrangement links TRBV28 to TRBJ1-1; perhaps TRBD1 as D (6 bases). The material sequenced was peripheral blood, taken 28 days after the second AZD1222 dose. This receptor was identified in an adult who received the AZD1222 COVID-19 vaccine. CDR3 loop: CASSDRRREAFF. DNA for the CDR3: TGTGCCAGCAGTGACAGGAGAAGGGAAGCTTTCTTT.